This T cell receptor (beta chain) emerged from a study of Graves' ophthalmopathy and Graves' hyperthyroidism. Amplified material comprised TCR beta CDR3 regions derived from RNA transcripts. The workflow started with a first-round RT-PCR run with HTBI primers and then moved on to a second-round multiplex PCR. TCRdb passed the multiplex PCR reads through MiXCR, listing each CDR3 protein once. The sample lists approximately 330,000 distinct CDR3 sequences; roughly a sixth were seen once. V was pared by 0 bases and J by 4 bases, with 13 bases between. The CDR3 runs to 16 residues. The germline CDR1 and CDR2 sequences are MGHRA and YSYEKL. This clonotype has a count of ten or more.

The sequence derives from an adult man with Graves' ophthalmopathy. The chain combines TRBV4-1 with TRBJ1-5; D gene ambiguous. The sequencing sample was made of peripheral blood. CDR3 sequence reads: CASSQDINLGNQPQHF. Here the CDR3 DNA reads TGCGCCAGCAGCCAAGATATCAATCTGGGGAATCAGCCCCAGCATTTT.